The T cell receptor (beta chain) described here comes from a study of cytomegalovirus exposure and HLA in healthy donors. Study-level results: It was shown in a later analysis that HLA-associated TCR beta chains were more clonally expanded than other, equally common chains.

With respect to this clone: What it binds is not known.

The CDR3 totals 14 residues. Germline loops: CDR1 GTSNPN, CDR2 SVGIG (reference sequence). Deletions cut 0 bases from V and 7 bases from J, with 10 bases between. A multiplex PCR was run with 60 Vbeta primers and 13 Jbeta primers. Libraries were prepared by immunoSEQ multiplex PCR; TCRdb keeps only in-frame clonotypes and omits some of them. Of 300,000 or so clones detected, 70% to 90% appear once; the ten largest clones hold roughly 2%. The TCR originated in a woman in her 40s in good health and CMV-seropositive. The chain employs TRBV30 and TRBJ1-6; D is possibly TRBD1 (5 bases). Sample: PBMCs. The CDR3 reads CAWSVGQSNSPLHF. CDR3 nucleotide sequence: TGTGCCTGGAGTGTGGGGCAATCAAATTCACCCCTCCACTTT.